What follows are 3 T cell receptor beta chains derived from one specimen sequenced in a study of T cells after yellow fever vaccination. TCRdb processed the 5' RACE reads anew with MiXCR; each CDR3 protein has one entry. The table lists approximately 90,000 distinct CDR3 sequences, around 5.8% of them singletons. The starting material was CD8+ T cells sorted from PBMCs, obtained 10 days after the yellow fever booster vaccination. These TCRs come from a man between 18 and 35 years old who received the YFV17D yellow fever vaccine.

This clonotype came up a few times. The chain links TRBV5-1 to TRBJ1-5; TRBD1 matches 7 bases. The CDR3 has 14 residues. Germline assignment: CDR1 SGHRS and CDR2 YFSETQ. With 2 bases clipped from V and 5 bases from J, the junction kept 4 bases outside the gene matches. The CDR3 spells CASSFRGLDQPQHF. The CDR3 DNA sequence: TGCGCCAGCAGCTTTAGGGGGCTAGATCAGCCCCAGCATTTT.

This clonotype was recorded a few times. V is TRBV11-2 and J is TRBJ1-6; D ambiguous. Trimming pared 3 bases from V and 5 bases from J, leaving 8 bases between. This CDR3 spans 14 amino acids. Germline V gene lookup returns CDR1 SGHAT and CDR2 FQNNGV. For the CDR3, the DNA is TGTGCCAGCAGCTTCCTGGGAGATAATTCACCCCTCCACTTT. Protein product: CASSFLGDNSPLHF.

This chain connects TRBV7-3 to TRBJ1-1; TRBD1 aligns across 10 bases. The CDR3 is made up of 16 amino acids. The trim removed 5 bases at V and 4 bases at J, leaving 10 bases unmatched. Germline V lookup: CDR1 SGHTA, CDR2 FQGTGA. The CDR3 loop reads CASSAGTGAVGTEAFF. CDR3 DNA: TGTGCCAGCAGCGCCGGGACAGGGGCAGTGGGCACTGAAGCTTTCTTT.